This T cell receptor (beta chain) was profiled in a study of long-term antiretroviral therapy in people with HIV. About this clone itself: Its antigen is not known.

Findings of the study overall: Repertoire dominance by clones expanded before ART was seen at all time points. Repertoires with HIV possessed tighter CDR3 length spans than those of controls. Dating from the mid-2000s to the late 2010s, the blood was possibly obtained under older ART regimens.

For each donor, at least one pre-ART and at least two post-ART PBMC samples were available. J was trimmed by 7 bases and V by 3 bases; bases with no gene match: 8. This CDR3 contains 15 residues. Germline CDR1 reads SGHTA; CDR2 reads FQGNSA. immunoSEQ v3.0 was run at survey level. Profiled with immunoSEQ multiplex PCR; TCRdb holds only in-frame clones, not every one. Of more than 35,000 clones in the sample, 80% to 90% were seen once. The receptor's source is a man younger than 35 with HIV. Source: unsorted PBMCs, taken 2.2 years after starting antiretroviral therapy. This chain uses TRBV7-2 with TRBJ2-1; TRBD2 agrees at 8 bases. CDR3 loop: CASSFGGARGNEQFF. The CDR3 DNA reads TGTGCCAGCAGCTTCGGGGGGGCGAGGGGAAATGAGCAGTTCTTC. Looking up the rest from reference TRBV7-2 and TRBJ2-1 gives the full variable domain: GAGVSQSPSNKVTEKGKDVELRCDPISGHTALYWYRQSLGQGLEFLIYFQGNSAPDKSGLPSDRFSAERTGGSVSTLTIQRTQQEDSAVYLCASSFGGARGNEQFFGPGTRLTVL.